This T cell receptor (beta chain) derives from a study of T-cell reconstitution after alpha-beta-depleted transplantation in children. The study, taken as a whole, reports: Surviving recipient cells, namely T cells and thymic progenitors, were the source of high day-60 TCRbeta diversity in some patients. Newly produced T cells mostly provided counts and TCRbeta diversity after one year, as hyperexpanded clones declined. Expanded clones from the graft, numbering several hundred, reportedly supplied alpha-beta T cells about two months after transplant.

This clonotype appeared many times. What it binds is not known. The CDR3 has 15 amino acids. Trimming pared 6 bases from V and 5 bases from J, leaving 20 bases between. Germline-derived CDR1 and CDR2 are SGHVS and FQNEAQ. As it was prepared, the TCRbeta library received unique molecular identifiers. MiXCR was run by TCRdb on the PCR reads, yielding one entry per CDR3 protein. The sample includes roughly 200,000 distinct CDR3 sequences, about a tenth seen only once; the top ten take 28%. The receptor's source is a child less than two years old with acute myeloid leukemia, due to receive a stem cell transplant. This chain uses TRBV7-8 with TRBJ2-7; the D gene is possibly TRBD2 (7 bases). The sequenced sample was PBMCs, obtained before TCRalphabeta/CD19-depleted stem cell transplant. CDR3 loop: CASRMGAGETHEQYF. In DNA form, the CDR3 reads TGTGCCAGCAGGATGGGGGCGGGAGAGACCCACGAGCAGTACTTC.